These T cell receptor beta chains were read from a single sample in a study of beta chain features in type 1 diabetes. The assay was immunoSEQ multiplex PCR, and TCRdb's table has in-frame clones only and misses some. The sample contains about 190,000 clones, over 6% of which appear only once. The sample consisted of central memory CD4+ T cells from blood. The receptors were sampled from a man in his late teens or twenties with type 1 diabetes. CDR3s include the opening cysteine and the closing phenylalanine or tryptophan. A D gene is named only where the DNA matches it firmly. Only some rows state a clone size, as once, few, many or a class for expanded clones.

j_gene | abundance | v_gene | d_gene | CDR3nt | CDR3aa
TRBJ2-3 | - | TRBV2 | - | TGTGCCAGCAGCTACAGCACAGATACGCAGTATTTT | CASSYSTDTQYF
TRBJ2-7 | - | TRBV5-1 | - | TGCGCCAGCAGCTCCCCCGGGACAACTTCTGAGCAGTACTTC | CASSSPGTTSEQYF
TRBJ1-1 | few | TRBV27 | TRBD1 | TGTGCCAGCAGTTTATGGGCCAGGGGGCCTTTAGGGACTGAAGCTTTCTTT | CASSLWARGPLGTEAFF
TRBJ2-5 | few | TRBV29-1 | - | TGCAGCGTTGGAGTGGACCAGGGGACCCAGTACTTC | CSVGVDQGTQYF
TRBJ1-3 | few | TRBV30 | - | TGTGCCTGGAGTGTCGACAATCGAAACACCATATATTTT | CAWSVDNRNTIYF
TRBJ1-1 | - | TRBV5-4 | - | TGTGCCAGCAGCTTGTACAGTCCTGGGGCTTTCTTT | CASSLYSPGAFF
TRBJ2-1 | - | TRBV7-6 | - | TGTGCCAGCAGCTTAAGTATCAGCGGCGACAATGAGCAGTTCTTC | CASSLSISGDNEQFF
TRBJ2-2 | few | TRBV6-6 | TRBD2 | TGTGCCAGCAGTTGGACTAGCCCGAACACCGGGGAGCTGTTTTTT | CASSWTSPNTGELFF
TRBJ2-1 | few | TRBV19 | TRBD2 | TGTGCCAGTAGTTCCTTTAGCGGGAACTCCTACAATGAGCAGTTCTTC | CASSSFSGNSYNEQFF
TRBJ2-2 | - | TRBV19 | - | TGTGCCAGTAGTATAGATTCCCGGGGCACCGGGGAGCTGTTTTTT | CASSIDSRGTGELFF
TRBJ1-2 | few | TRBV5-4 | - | TGTGCCAGCAGCTGGGAACAGGGTGGCGATGGCTACACCTTC | CASSWEQGGDGYTF
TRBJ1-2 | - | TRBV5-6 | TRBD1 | TGTGCCAGCAGCTTTGGGGACAGGCGTAACTATGGCTACACCTTC | CASSFGDRRNYGYTF
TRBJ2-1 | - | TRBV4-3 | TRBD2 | TGCGCCAGCAGCCAAATTAGGACTAGCGGCTACAATGAGCAGTTCTTC | CASSQIRTSGYNEQFF
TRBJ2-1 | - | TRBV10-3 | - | TGTGCCATCAGTGAGCGGGACACTAACAATGAGCAGTTCTTC | CAISERDTNNEQFF
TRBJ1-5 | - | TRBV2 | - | TGTGCCAGCAGTGAAGCCAGCAGGAATCAGCCCCAGCATTTT | CASSEASRNQPQHF
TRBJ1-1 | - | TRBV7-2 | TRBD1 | TGTGCCAGCAGCTTAGTCGGGACAGCCACTGAAGCTTTCTTT | CASSLVGTATEAFF
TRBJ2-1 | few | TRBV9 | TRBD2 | TGTGCCAGCAGCGAAGTACCCGGGGGGGGCGGGAATGAGCAGTTCTTC | CASSEVPGGGGNEQFF
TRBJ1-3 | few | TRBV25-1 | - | - | CASSFGPGWGNTIYF
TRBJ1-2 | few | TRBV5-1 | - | TGCGCCAGCAGCTCACAGGGTCCGTGGGCTAACTATGGCTACACCTTC | CASSSQGPWANYGYTF
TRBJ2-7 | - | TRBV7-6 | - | TGTGCCAGCAGCCTCCGAACGGGAGCCGGGGCGGGCGAGCAGTACTTC | CASSLRTGAGAGEQYF
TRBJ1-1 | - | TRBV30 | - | TGTGCCTGGAAGCAGGGTCTGAGAGAAACTGAAGCTTTCTTT | CAWKQGLRETEAFF
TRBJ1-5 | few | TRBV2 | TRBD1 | TGTGCCAGCAGTGTGGAGACAGGGAATCAGCCCCAGCATTTT | CASSVETGNQPQHF
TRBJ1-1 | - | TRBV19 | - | TGTGCCAGTAGCCCCGGAGTCCGTGCGGTACGGAACACTGAAGCTTTCTTT | CASSPGVRAVRNTEAFF
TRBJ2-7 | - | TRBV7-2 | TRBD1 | TGTGCCAGCAGATTACAGGGGGCTTTATACGAGCAGTACTTC | CASRLQGALYEQYF
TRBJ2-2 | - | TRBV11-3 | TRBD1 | TGTGCCAGCAGCCGCAGGGACAGTGATCCCCCCGGGGAGCTGTTTTTT | CASSRRDSDPPGELFF
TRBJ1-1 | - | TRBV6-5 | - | TGTGCCAGCAACCTCAGGGTTGACACTGAAGCTTTCTTT | CASNLRVDTEAFF
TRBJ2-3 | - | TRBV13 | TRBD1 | TGTGCCAGCAGCTGGGGACAGGGCACAGATACGCAGTATTTT | CASSWGQGTDTQYF
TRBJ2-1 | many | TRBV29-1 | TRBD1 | TGCAGCGTGCACGACAGGGATTCCTACAATGAGCAGTTCTTC | CSVHDRDSYNEQFF
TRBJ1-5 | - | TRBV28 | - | TGTGCCAGCAGTCAGGATAGCAATCAGCCCCAGCATTTT | CASSQDSNQPQHF
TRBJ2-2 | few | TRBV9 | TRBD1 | TGTGCCAGCAGCGTAGATCCGGGGACAGACATCACCGGGGAGCTGTTTTTT | CASSVDPGTDITGELFF
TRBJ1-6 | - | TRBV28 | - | TGTGGGGCGGGGGTTAGGAATTCACCCCTCCACTTT | CGAGVRNSPLHF
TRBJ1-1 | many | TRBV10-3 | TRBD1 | TGTGCCATCAGTGCAGGACAGGGGATAGCTTTCTTT | CAISAGQGIAFF
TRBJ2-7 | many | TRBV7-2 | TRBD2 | TGTGCCAGCAGGTGGTTAGCGGGGGACTCCTACGAGCAGTACTTC | CASRWLAGDSYEQYF
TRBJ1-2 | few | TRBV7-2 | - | TGTGCCAGCAGCGGAGTTGGGGGACTCTATGGCTACACCTTC | CASSGVGGLYGYTF
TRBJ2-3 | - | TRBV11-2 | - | TGTGCCAGCAGCTGGAGGGCCCGACAGGATACGCAGTATTTT | CASSWRARQDTQYF
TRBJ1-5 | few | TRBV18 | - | TGTGCCAGCTCACCCGAGAGCAATCAGCCCCAGCATTTT | CASSPESNQPQHF
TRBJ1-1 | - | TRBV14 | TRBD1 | TGTGCCAGCAGCCGCGGGACAGGGAGTCTTCGTGGAGCTTTCTTT | CASSRGTGSLRGAFF
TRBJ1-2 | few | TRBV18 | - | TGTGCCAGCTCACCCGACAGTGGGACAAGCGGCTACACCTTC | CASSPDSGTSGYTF
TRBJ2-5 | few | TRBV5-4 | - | TGTGCCAGCAGCCGTCTGGAGACCCAGTACTTC | CASSRLETQYF
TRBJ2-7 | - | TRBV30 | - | TGTGCCTGGGGGGAGGCTGATTACGAGCAGTACTTC | CAWGEADYEQYF
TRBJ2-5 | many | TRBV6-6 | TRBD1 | TGTGCCAGCAGTTACGGACAGGGGAAAGAGACCCAGTACTTC | CASSYGQGKETQYF
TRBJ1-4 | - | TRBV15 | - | TGTGCCACCAGCAGTATAAGGGGTGGTGAAAAACTGTTTTTT | CATSSIRGGEKLFF
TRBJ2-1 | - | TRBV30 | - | TGTGCCTGGAGTTTTAGCGATGAGAAGTTCTTC | CAWSFSDEKFF
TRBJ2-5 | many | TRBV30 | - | TGTGCCTGGAGGGCCGCGGGGCCAGAGACCCAGTACTTC | CAWRAAGPETQYF
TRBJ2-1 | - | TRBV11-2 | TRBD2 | TGTGCCAGCAGCCAGACCGGGACTAGCGGGGGAGGTGAGCAGTTCTTC | CASSQTGTSGGGEQFF